One sample yielded the 8 T cell receptor beta chains listed below, sequenced in a study of early T cells in non-severe SARS-CoV-2 infection. A single record per CDR3 protein comes from TCRdb applying MiXCR to the 5' RACE reads. The sample gives about 56,000 distinct CDR3 sequences, roughly 10% of which show up once; 6.5% is in the top ten. The sample taken for sequencing was whole blood. The receptors were gathered from an adult who was a healthcare worker with PCR-confirmed SARS-CoV-2 infection or an uninfected control (not recorded which).

This clonotype was observed a few times. This chain connects TRBV20-1 to TRBJ1-6; 8 bases fit TRBD1. The germline gives CDR1 DFQATT, CDR2 SNEGSKA (reference sequence). The V segment lost 1 base and the J segment 3 bases; nucleotides outside the gene matches: 17. The CDR3 length is 20 residues. The DNA of the CDR3 is TGCAGTGCTAGAGCAGGGGGCCAATTCTCTTGGGAACGCTATAATTCACCCCTCCACTTT. It encodes CSARAGGQFSWERYNSPLHF.

This clonotype was detected many times. J is TRBJ1-3 and V is TRBV3-1, with a tentative D call TRBD1 (5 bases). Germline values: CDR1 LGHDT, CDR2 YNNKEL (reference sequence). CDR3 length equals 15 residues. The V end lost 1 base, the J end lost 2 bases, and 9 bases lay between the germline ends. The CDR3 region has the DNA TGTGCCAGCAGCCAAGCTGACAGCGCTGGAAACACCATATATTTT. This sequence encodes CASSQADSAGNTIYF. The variable domain in full, with the rest retrieved from reference TRBV3-1 and TRBJ1-3, is DTAVSQTPKYLVTQMGNDKSIKCEQNLGHDTMYWYKQDSKKFLKIMFSYNNKELIINETVPNRFSPKSPDKAHLNLHINSLELGDSAVYFCASSQADSAGNTIYFGEGSWLTVV.

The sample holds many counts of this clonotype. CDR3 DNA sequence: TGTGCCAGCAGTTTAACCGCAGATACGCAGTATTTT. It translates to CASSLTADTQYF. The chain carries TRBV12-3 or TRBV12-4 and TRBJ2-3, with unresolved D. V was trimmed by 2 bases and J by 4 bases, leaving 4 bases between them. This CDR3 is 12 amino acids long.

The chain has TRBV7-9 and TRBJ2-2, with 8 bases matching TRBD2. The CDR3 has 16 residues. V trimming: 3 bases; J trimming: 4 bases; junction bases outside the gene matches: 7. Germline V gene data show CDR1 as SEHNR and CDR2 as FQNEAQ (reference sequence). CDR3 DNA sequence: TGTGCCAGCAGCTTTTCTGGACTAGCCTCCACCGGGGAGCTGTTTTTT. Translation gives CASSFSGLASTGELFF. The full variable domain, rest sourced from reference TRBV7-9 and TRBJ2-2, is DTGVSQNPRHKITKRGQNVTFRCDPISEHNRLYWYRQTLGQGPEFLTYFQNEAQLEKSRLLSDRFSAERPKGSFSTLEIQRTEQGDSAMYLCASSFSGLASTGELFFGEGSRLTVL.

The chain recombines TRBV2 with TRBJ1-4, with D unclear. Trimming took 7 bases from V and 6 from J, leaving 18 bases between them. Germline V gene sequence: CDR1 SNHLY, CDR2 FYNNEI. The CDR3 contains 15 residues. The CDR3 coding sequence is TGTGCCAGCATCGACCCGGGCCTGGTAGATGAAAAACTGTTTTTT. This sequence encodes CASIDPGLVDEKLFF.

Many counts were recorded for this clonotype. This sequence joins TRBV24-1 and TRBJ2-1; D uncertain. Looked up from germline, CDR1 is KGHDR and CDR2 is SFDVKD. This CDR3 contains 16 residues. V lost 0 bases and J 3 bases, leaving 11 bases between the germline ends. The CDR3 region is CATSDLRLKDYNEQFF. CDR3 nucleotides: TGTGCCACCAGTGATTTGAGGCTCAAGGACTACAATGAGCAGTTCTTC.

The V call is TRBV7-2, the J call TRBJ2-7, with D perhaps matching TRBD2 (5 bases). There are 13 residues in the CDR3. The V gene's germline CDR1 is SGHTA and CDR2 FQGNSA. Trimming cost V 5 bases and J 2 bases, with 10 bases left between them. The CDR3 bases are TGTGCCAGCAGCCCCGGGAAGGCCTACGAGCAGTACTTC. Translating gives CASSPGKAYEQYF.

This clonotype was recorded at least ten times. This sequence joins TRBV19 and TRBJ2-5; D is unresolved. CDR3 length: 15 amino acids. Germline-derived CDR1 and CDR2 are LNHDA and SQIVND (reference sequence). V lost 10 bases and J 0 bases, leaving 18 bases between the germline ends. DNA of the CDR3: TGTGCCACCCGCCTTGGCGGAGAGTACCAAGAGACCCAGTACTTC. Amino acid sequence: CATRLGGEYQETQYF.